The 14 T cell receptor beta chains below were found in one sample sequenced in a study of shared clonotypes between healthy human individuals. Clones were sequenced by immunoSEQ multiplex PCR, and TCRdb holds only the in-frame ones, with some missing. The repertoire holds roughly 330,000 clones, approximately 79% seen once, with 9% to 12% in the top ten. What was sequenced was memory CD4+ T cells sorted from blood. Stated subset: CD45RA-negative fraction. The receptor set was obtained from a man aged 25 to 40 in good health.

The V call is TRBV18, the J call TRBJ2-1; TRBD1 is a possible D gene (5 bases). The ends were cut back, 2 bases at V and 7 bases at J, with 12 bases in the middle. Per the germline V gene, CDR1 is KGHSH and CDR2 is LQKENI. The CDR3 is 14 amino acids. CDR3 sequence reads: CASSPKQGVNEQFF. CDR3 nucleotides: TGTGCCAGCTCACCAAAGCAGGGTGTAAATGAGCAGTTCTTC. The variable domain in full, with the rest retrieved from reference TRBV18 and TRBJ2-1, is NAGVMQNPRHLVRRRGQEARLRCSPMKGHSHVYWYRQLPEEGLKFMVYLQKENIIDESGMPKERFSAEFPKEGPSILRIQQVVRGDSAAYFCASSPKQGVNEQFFGPGTRLTVL.

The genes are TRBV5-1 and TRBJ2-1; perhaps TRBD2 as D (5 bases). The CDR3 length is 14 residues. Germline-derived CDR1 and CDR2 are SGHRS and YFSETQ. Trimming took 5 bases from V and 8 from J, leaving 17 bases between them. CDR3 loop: CASRSTYGSDEQFF. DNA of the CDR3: TGCGCCAGCAGGTCGACTTATGGGAGCGATGAGCAGTTCTTC.

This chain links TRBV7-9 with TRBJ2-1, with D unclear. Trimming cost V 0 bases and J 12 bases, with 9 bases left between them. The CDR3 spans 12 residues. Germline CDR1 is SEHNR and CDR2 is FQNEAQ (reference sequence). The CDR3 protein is CASSLAGYVQFF. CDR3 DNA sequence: TGTGCCAGCAGCTTAGCGGGATATGTGCAGTTCTTC.

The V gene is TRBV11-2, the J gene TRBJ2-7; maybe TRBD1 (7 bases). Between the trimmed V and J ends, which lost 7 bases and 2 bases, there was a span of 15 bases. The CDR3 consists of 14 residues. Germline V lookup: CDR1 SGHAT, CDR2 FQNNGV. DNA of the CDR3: TGTGCCAGCAATTTTCAGGGGGGTCCCTACGAGCAGTACTTC. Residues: CASNFQGGPYEQYF.

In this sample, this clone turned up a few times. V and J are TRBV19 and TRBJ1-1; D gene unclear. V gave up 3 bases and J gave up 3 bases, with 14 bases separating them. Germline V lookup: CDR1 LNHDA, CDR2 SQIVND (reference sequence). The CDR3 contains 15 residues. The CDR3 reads CASSMISGKDTEAFF. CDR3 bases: TGTGCCAGTAGTATGATCTCCGGGAAGGACACTGAAGCTTTCTTT.

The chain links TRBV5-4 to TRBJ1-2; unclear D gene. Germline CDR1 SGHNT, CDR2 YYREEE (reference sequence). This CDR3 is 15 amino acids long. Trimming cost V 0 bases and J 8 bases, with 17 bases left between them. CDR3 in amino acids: CASSLGTTRLGGYTF. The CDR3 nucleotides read TGTGCCAGCAGCTTGGGGACGACGAGGTTGGGGGGCTACACCTTC.

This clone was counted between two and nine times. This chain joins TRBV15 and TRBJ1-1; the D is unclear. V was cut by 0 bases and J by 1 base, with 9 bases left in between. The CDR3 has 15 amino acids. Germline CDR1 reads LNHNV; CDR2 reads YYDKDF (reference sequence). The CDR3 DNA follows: TGTGCCACCAGCAGAGATCGGCTGCCGAACACTGAAGCTTTCTTT. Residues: CATSRDRLPNTEAFF.

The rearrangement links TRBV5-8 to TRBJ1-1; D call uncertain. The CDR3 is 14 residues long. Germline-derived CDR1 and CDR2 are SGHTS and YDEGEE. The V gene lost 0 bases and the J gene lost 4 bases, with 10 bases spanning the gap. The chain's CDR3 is CASSLGVAGTEAFF. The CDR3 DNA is TGTGCCAGCAGCTTGGGGGTGGCTGGCACTGAAGCTTTCTTT. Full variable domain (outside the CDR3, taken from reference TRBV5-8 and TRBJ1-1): EAGVTQSPTHLIKTRGQQATLRCSPISGHTSVYWYQQALGLGLQFLLWYDEGEERNRGNFPPRFSGRQFPNYSSELNVNALELEDSALYLCASSLGVAGTEAFFGQGTRLTVV.

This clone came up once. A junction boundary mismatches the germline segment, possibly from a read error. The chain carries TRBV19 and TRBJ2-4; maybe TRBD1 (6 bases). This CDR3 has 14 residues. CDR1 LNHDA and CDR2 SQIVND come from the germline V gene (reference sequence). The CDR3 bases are TGTGCCAGTAGCATAGACAGGTCCAAAAACATTCAGTACTTC. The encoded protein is CASSIDRSKNIQYF.

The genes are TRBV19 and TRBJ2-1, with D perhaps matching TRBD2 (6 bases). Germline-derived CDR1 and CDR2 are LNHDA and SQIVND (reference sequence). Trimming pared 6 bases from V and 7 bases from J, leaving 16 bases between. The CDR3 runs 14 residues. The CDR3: CASSRLEGLNEQFF. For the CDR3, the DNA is TGTGCCAGTAGCCGACTAGAGGGCTTGAATGAGCAGTTCTTC.

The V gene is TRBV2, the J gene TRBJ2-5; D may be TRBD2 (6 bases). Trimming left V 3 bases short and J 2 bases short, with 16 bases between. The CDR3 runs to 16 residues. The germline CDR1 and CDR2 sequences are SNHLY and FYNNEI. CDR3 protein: CASSDLAGGGQETQYF. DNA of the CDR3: TGTGCCAGCAGTGATCTCGCGGGCGGAGGGCAAGAGACCCAGTACTTC.

The CDR3 nucleotides read TGTGCCAGCAGCCAAGAGCGGGGGCTTAGCTCCTACGAGCAGTACTTC. This sequence encodes CASSQERGLSSYEQYF. The J gene is TRBJ2-7, the V gene TRBV14, with D possibly matching TRBD2 (7 bases). The CDR3 spans 16 residues. The germline V gene has CDR1 SGHDN and CDR2 FVKESK. V gave up 0 bases and J gave up 0 bases, with 12 bases separating them.

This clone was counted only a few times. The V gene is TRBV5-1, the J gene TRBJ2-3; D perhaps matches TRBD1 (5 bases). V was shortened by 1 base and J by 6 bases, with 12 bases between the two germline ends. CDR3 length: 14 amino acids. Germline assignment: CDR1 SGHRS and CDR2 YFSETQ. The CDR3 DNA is TGCGCCAGCAGCTTGAGGGCAGGGTTGGATACGCAGTATTTT. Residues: CASSLRAGLDTQYF.

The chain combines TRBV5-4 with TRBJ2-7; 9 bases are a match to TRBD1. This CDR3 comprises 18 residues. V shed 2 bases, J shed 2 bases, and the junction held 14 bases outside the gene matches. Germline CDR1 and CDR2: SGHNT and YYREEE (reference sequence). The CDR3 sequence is CASSFRNRGQARPYEQYF. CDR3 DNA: TGTGCCAGCAGCTTCCGGAACAGGGGGCAGGCTCGGCCCTACGAGCAGTACTTC.